This T cell receptor (beta chain) was captured by sequencing in a study of blood T cell repertoires in COVID-19. Study information: The United States, Italy and Spain supplied acute and convalescent COVID-19 samples.

Original handling: Quantification of nucleated cells was approximated via reference gene primer amplification. TCRdb keeps only in-frame clones here, not all; method: immunoSEQ multiplex PCR. V and J calls and clone size are given by that table; D and trimming were obtained from the DNA. Found here are around 200,000 clones, roughly 84% of them singletons; the top ten hold about 4.5%. V gave up 2 bases and J gave up 2 bases, with 10 bases separating them. Germline CDR1 is SNHLY and CDR2 is FYNNEI. The CDR3 extends over 15 amino acids. V usage is TRBV2 and J usage is TRBJ1-5, with a possible D match to TRBD1 (6 bases). The receptor's source is a man aged 50 to 59 with active or convalescent COVID-19. Sequenced: peripheral blood. In DNA, the CDR3 is TGTGCCAGCAGTGAAACAGGGCTGGGCAATCAGCCCCAGCATTTT. This codes for CASSETGLGNQPQHF.